The following is a T cell receptor beta chain sequence with its context. In its sample, this clone was seen a few times. The junction shows a germline mismatch at one end, possibly a read error. Library prep was done by the immunoSEQ multiplex PCR assay. For most patients, genomic DNA was isolated with the Qiagen DNeasy Blood and Tissue Kit and sent frozen to Adaptive Biotechnologies for TCR sequencing. High-throughput TCR-beta CDR3 sequencing of genomic DNA from most patients was performed by Adaptive Biotechnologies. For the original study's pipeline: TCR sequencing data were retrieved from Adaptive's ImmunoSEQ software for about 17 patients, whereas three other patients were processed with MiXCR and VDJtools. CD4 versus CD8 sorting errors were corrected by removing sequences found in both subsets at a frequency ratio below 5:1. Because the origin of CDR3 nucleotide sequences shared between donor and recipient could not be assigned, those sequences were removed. At least 2-fold expansion over unstimulated cells and a minimum CFSE-low frequency of 0.002% (template counts) or 0.001% (read counts) were required for clones to be classified as alloreactive. Clones were considered mappable if detected in sequenced pre-transplant spleen, lymph node, or MLR CFSE-low populations of the donor or recipient. Cumulative frequency of alloreactive clones was calculated as a percentage of all sequences weighted by copy number. TCRdb took over this immuneACCESS table, retaining in-frame rearrangements with V and J assigned. Such tables are incomplete; in checked studies, under half of the missing clones stem from an unresolved V gene, and the remainder is unexplained. D and trimming were read from the DNA, whereas the V and J calls and clone size are those reported in that table. For this sample the table gives 13,000 or so clones, of which approximately 40% were detected only once. The ten largest account for more than 0.95% of the sample.

These data are taken from a study of graft-versus-host responses after intestinal transplantation (dated by TCRdb to about 2021). With respect to the entire study: Recipients received multivisceral, liver-intestinal, or isolated intestinal transplants. Anti-thymocyte globulin induction was given to all recipients, followed by maintenance tacrolimus and steroids for two to four years. After intestinal transplantation, graft-versus-host and host-versus-graft alloreactive T cell clones in the graft, circulation and bone marrow were tracked using bulk TCR-beta CDR3 sequencing. To identify alloreactive clones, pre-transplant mixed lymphocyte reaction products were sequenced and then compared with unstimulated pre-transplant donor and recipient T cells. The cohort enrolled 24 intestinal transplant recipients, one of whom was a retransplant, and 3 patients without pretransplant specimens were excluded. A peak of at least 4% donor T cells among recipient peripheral blood mononuclear cells was the definition used for donor T cell macrochimerism. Rather than being sequenced by the commercial service, samples from three later patients were sequenced in-house on an Illumina MiSeq and processed with MiXCR. Findings and caveats that apply to the study as a whole: GvH clones were detected in recipient bone marrow, and some appeared earlier in ileal mucosa or blood, consistent with an intestinal mucosal origin. The relatively low number and heterogeneity of intestinal transplant patients limited the conclusions. Patients with donor T cell macrochimerism had high GvH to HvG T cell clonal ratios in their allografts. Early after transplant, peak levels of circulating GvH clones were found to be associated with declines in HvG clones.

The germline V gene (reference sequence) specifies MNHEY as CDR1 and SMNVEV as CDR2. The CDR3 starts with the cysteine, ends with the phenylalanine, and has 12 residues. The entry retains the CDR3 DNA only, 36 bases that are in frame from base 1. The sample's time point label, in plain terms: cells obtained before transplantation from donor or recipient. In mixed lymphocyte reactions, around 200,000 CFSE-labeled pre-transplant responders were plated with around 200,000 irradiated violet-dye-labeled stimulators and cultured for over five days. After the mixed lymphocyte reaction, proliferating CD3+CD4+CFSE-low and CD3+CD8+CFSE-low responder cells were FACS-sorted on a BD Influx sorter.

The chain was built from TRBV27 and TRBJ2-7, and perhaps TRBD2 as D gene, on 5 matching bases. The specimen comprised alloreactive CD4+ T cells from a mixed lymphocyte reaction culture, sampled before intestinal transplant. The sample's cell subset or site label, in plain terms: CFSE-low proliferating T cells sorted from approximately 6-day pre-transplant mixed lymphocyte reaction (GvH or HvG direction). This clonotype was sampled from a human patient who received an intestinal transplant. The encoded CDR3 is CASSFSGLPVVF. The nucleotides read TGTGCCAGCAGTTTCTCCGGACTTCCAGTAGTCTTC.